One and the same sample provided the 26 T cell receptor beta chains below, sequenced in a study of OX40 agonist ivuxolimab in advanced cancers. Measured with immunoSEQ multiplex PCR; TCRdb has only the in-frame clones, and not every one. The repertoire holds about 60,000 clones, approximately 78% seen once, with 1.9% in the top ten. The starting material was CD4+ or CD8+ T cells sorted from blood, obtained in a trial of the OX40 agonist ivuxolimab. These receptor sequences come from an adult with an advanced solid tumor such as melanoma, head and neck, liver or kidney cancer.

The chain has TRBV29-1 and TRBJ2-5; TRBD1 agrees at 8 bases. Germline V gene sequence: CDR1 SQVTM, CDR2 ANQGSEA. The CDR3 covers 14 residues. Losses at the gene ends were 3 bases for V and 5 bases for J; bases not matched to a gene: 8. The CDR3 nucleotides are TGCAGCGTTGATCTACAGGGGGAGAGGGAGACCCAGTACTTC. It specifies CSVDLQGERETQYF.

The V call is TRBV4-2, the J call TRBJ1-4, with D unresolved. Germline lookup yields CDR1 LGHNA and CDR2 YNFKEQ. V was shortened by 0 bases and J by 5 bases, with 13 bases between the two germline ends. The CDR3 sequence is 16 residues long. CDR3 coding DNA: TGTGCCAGCAGCCAAGACCCGGACTCCAGGAATGAAAAACTGTTTTTT. Translation gives CASSQDPDSRNEKLFF.

Details on this clone: Germline and junction disagree at one end, which may indicate a read error. CDR3 protein: CASSLARDQETQYF. DNA for the CDR3: TGTGCCAGCAGCTTAGCCAGGGACCAGGAGACCCAGTACTTC. The rearrangement links TRBV7-9 to TRBJ2-5; D is perhaps TRBD1 or TRBD2 (5 bases each). This CDR3 has 14 residues. CDR1 and CDR2 (germline): SEHNR, FQNEAQ (reference sequence).

This clone has a handful of counts. The rearrangement uses TRBV15 and TRBJ2-5; maybe TRBD2 (5 bases). From germline, CDR1 is LNHNV and CDR2 YYDKDF (reference sequence). This CDR3 has 13 residues. Trimming left V 5 bases short and J 5 bases short, with 12 bases between. The CDR3 DNA is TGTGCCACCAGCCTCGGGGATGAGGAGACCCAGTACTTC. It codes for CATSLGDEETQYF.

This chain joins TRBV2 and TRBJ1-5; D not certain. Germline CDR1 reads SNHLY; CDR2 reads FYNNEI. V was cut by 5 bases and J by 0 bases, with 8 bases left in between. The CDR3 totals 14 residues. CDR3 DNA: TGTGCCAGCAGTCAAAGTTATAGCAATCAGCCCCAGCATTTT. Amino acid sequence: CASSQSYSNQPQHF.

The chain employs TRBV7-9 and TRBJ1-1; unclear D gene. Germline CDR1 and CDR2: SEHNR and FQNEAQ (reference sequence). Trimming pared 5 bases from V and 11 bases from J, leaving 15 bases between. The CDR3 sequence is 12 residues long. The CDR3 region has the DNA TGTGCCAGCAGCCCCGGTTCCACGGTTGCTTTCTTT. Its protein product is CASSPGSTVAFF.

The V call is TRBV18, the J call TRBJ2-7; the match to TRBD1 covers 7 bases. V lost 2 bases to trimming and J lost 5 bases; unmatched junction nucleotides: 0. Germline CDR1 KGHSH, CDR2 LQKENI. This CDR3 has 12 amino acids. The CDR3 here is CASSPTGDEQYF. CDR3 in DNA: TGTGCCAGCTCACCAACAGGGGACGAGCAGTACTTC.

This clone showed up just once. The chain employs TRBV19 and TRBJ1-2; possibly TRBD1 for D (5 bases). The CDR3 runs 16 residues. V gave up 6 bases and J gave up 6 bases, with 23 bases separating them. CDR1 is LNHDA and CDR2 is SQIVND in the germline V gene (reference sequence). The DNA of the CDR3 is TGTGCCAGTAGGCGGGACGCACTCACCAGGGCCCATGGCTACACCTTC. Translation gives CASRRDALTRAHGYTF.

The chain carries TRBV5-4 and TRBJ1-2; D remains ambiguous. Trimming removed 0 bases at V and 1 base at J, with 10 bases between. Germline V lookup: CDR1 SGHNT, CDR2 YYREEE (reference sequence). The CDR3 extends over 15 amino acids. The CDR3 DNA reads as TGTGCCAGCAGCTTGGGTGTCAGTGATAACTATGGCTACACCTTC. Protein: CASSLGVSDNYGYTF.

The V call is TRBV7-9, the J call TRBJ2-3; 9 nucleotides align to TRBD1. The V gene's germline CDR1 is SEHNR and CDR2 FQNEAQ (reference sequence). V shed 5 bases, J shed 2 bases, and the junction held 8 bases outside the gene matches. The CDR3 spans 16 residues. This chain's CDR3 is CASSLLGTGPTDTQYF. DNA for the CDR3: TGTGCCAGCAGCCTACTAGGGACAGGGCCCACAGATACGCAGTATTTT.

This rearrangement joins TRBV5-8 to TRBJ2-3, with D perhaps matching TRBD2 (5 bases). Germline V gene data show CDR1 as SGHTS and CDR2 as YDEGEE. This CDR3 has 13 amino acids. With 1 base removed from V and 5 bases from J, the gap between germline ends came to 8 bases. The CDR3 loop is CASSLQAGDTQYF. CDR3 in DNA: TGTGCCAGCAGCTTGCAGGCGGGAGATACGCAGTATTTT.

The chain uses TRBV9 and TRBJ1-1; no clear D. The V end was cut by 1 base, the J end by 4 bases, with 8 bases between. CDR1 SGDLS and CDR2 YYNGEE come from the germline V gene. The CDR3 length is 13 residues. The DNA for the CDR3 is TGTGCCAGCAGCGTACTTTTAGGCACTGAAGCTTTCTTT. Amino acid sequence: CASSVLLGTEAFF.

The DNA for the CDR3 is TGTGCCAGCAGCTACGACGGGGGCTCCTACGAGCAGTACTTC. As protein: CASSYDGGSYEQYF. V is TRBV6-6 and J is TRBJ2-7, with a tentative D call TRBD2 (6 bases). V was cut by 6 bases and J by 0 bases, with 12 bases left in between. The CDR3 spans 14 residues. In germline, CDR1 is MNHNY, CDR2 SVGAGI (reference sequence).

Of note for this clone: Additional DNA sequences in this sample encode the identical CDR3. In DNA form, the CDR3 reads TGTGCCAGCAGCGTAGTCTCAGGGAACACTGAAGCTTTCTTT. It is translated as CASSVVSGNTEAFF. The chain joins TRBV9 to TRBJ1-1, with D hard to call. V shed 0 bases and J shed 1 base, with 7 bases lying between them. Germline-derived CDR1 and CDR2 are SGDLS and YYNGEE. This CDR3 comprises 14 residues.

The V call is TRBV27, the J call TRBJ1-4; TRBD1 agrees at 8 bases. After removal of 3 bases from V and 8 bases from J, the junction contained 5 bases not matched to a gene. CDR1 and CDR2 from the germline V gene are MNHEY and SMNVEV (reference sequence). The CDR3 has 14 residues. Here the CDR3 DNA reads TGTGCCAGCAGTTTCCGGGACAGGTCAGAAAAACTGTTTTTT. This sequence encodes CASSFRDRSEKLFF.

The chain recombines TRBV4-1 with TRBJ2-1; maybe TRBD2 (6 bases). The germline V and J ends were trimmed by 0 bases and 0 bases, with 12 bases remaining between them. Germline V gene lookup returns CDR1 MGHRA and CDR2 YSYEKL. This CDR3 has 17 residues. CDR3 DNA: TGCGCCAGCAGCCAAGATCGGGGACTGAGCTCCTACAATGAGCAGTTCTTC. Translated, it gives CASSQDRGLSSYNEQFF.

V usage is TRBV18 and J usage is TRBJ2-7; a possible D gene is TRBD2 (5 bases). The CDR3 length is 12 residues. Trimming removed 6 bases from V and 3 bases from J, with 9 bases in between. Germline V gene sequence: CDR1 KGHSH, CDR2 LQKENI. CDR3 amino acids: CASSQRGYEQYF. In nucleotides, the CDR3 is TGTGCCAGCTCCCAACGGGGCTACGAGCAGTACTTC. Full variable domain (outside the CDR3, taken from reference TRBV18 and TRBJ2-7): NAGVMQNPRHLVRRRGQEARLRCSPMKGHSHVYWYRQLPEEGLKFMVYLQKENIIDESGMPKERFSAEFPKEGPSILRIQQVVRGDSAAYFCASSQRGYEQYFGPGTRLTVT.

As DNA, the CDR3 is TGTGCCAGCAGCCAGGGACTTAGGACCTACGAGCAGTACGTC. Translated: CASSQGLRTYEQYV. This sequence joins TRBV2 and TRBJ2-7, with a weak D call TRBD2 (6 bases). Trimming cost V 6 bases and J 2 bases, with 14 bases left between them. Germline CDR1 reads SNHLY; CDR2 reads FYNNEI. The CDR3 loop spans 14 amino acids.

The V gene is TRBV21-1, the J gene TRBJ2-5. TRBV21-1 is a recognized pseudogene. CDR3 size: 12 residues. This CDR3 is CASSKKKETQYF. The CDR3 DNA is TGTGCCAGCAGCAAAAAAAAAGAGACCCAGTACTTC.

Concerning this clone itself: In the same sample, other DNA sequences code for this CDR3. The genes are TRBV2 and TRBJ1-1, with 9 bases identical to TRBD1. V dropped 8 bases and J dropped 4; count of bases not matched to a gene: 5. The CDR3 runs 13 residues. The germline gives CDR1 SNHLY, CDR2 FYNNEI. CDR3 DNA: TGTGCCAGCCGGCTGACAGGGGGCACTGAAGCTTTCTTT. This sequence encodes CASRLTGGTEAFF. The variable domain in full, completed from reference TRBV2 and TRBJ1-1, reads EPEVTQTPSHQVTQMGQEVILRCVPISNHLYFYWYRQILGQKVEFLVSFYNNEISEKSEIFDDQFSVERPDGSNFTLKIRSTKLEDSAMYFCASRLTGGTEAFFGQGTRLTVV.

J is TRBJ1-2 and V is TRBV5-4, with 10 positions matching TRBD1. With 4 bases clipped from V and 1 base from J, the junction kept 4 bases outside the gene matches. CDR1 is SGHNT and CDR2 is YYREEE in the germline V gene (reference sequence). The CDR3 covers 15 residues. In DNA, the CDR3 is TGTGCCAGCAGCACCGACAGGGGGCTTAACTATGGCTACACCTTC. This codes for CASSTDRGLNYGYTF.

This clone has at least ten counts. The gene calls are TRBV19 and TRBJ2-7, with TRBD2 matching over 11 bases. The germline gives CDR1 LNHDA, CDR2 SQIVND (reference sequence). The V segment lost 8 bases and the J segment 2 bases; nucleotides outside the gene matches: 5. This CDR3 comprises 14 residues. CDR3 DNA sequence: TGTGCCAGTGGGACTAGCGGCAACACCTACGAGCAGTACTTC. Translated: CASGTSGNTYEQYF.

The chain has TRBV7-2 and TRBJ1-2, with D unclear. CDR1 and CDR2 (germline): SGHTA, FQGNSA. The CDR3 is 12 amino acids. With 3 bases removed from V and 4 bases from J, the gap between germline ends came to 6 bases. CDR3 DNA: TGTGCCAGCAGCTTGTATCTCTATGGCTACACCTTC. This translates into CASSLYLYGYTF.

The CDR3 loop reads CASSPIAENQPQHF. The DNA of the CDR3 is TGTGCCAGCTCACCAATAGCTGAGAATCAGCCCCAGCATTTT. This chain links TRBV18 with TRBJ1-5; D unresolved. The germline V and J ends were trimmed by 2 bases and 4 bases, with 9 bases remaining between them. Germline V gene data show CDR1 as KGHSH and CDR2 as LQKENI. The CDR3 covers 14 residues.

The rearrangement uses TRBV9 and TRBJ1-1, with a possible D match to TRBD1 (5 bases). The CDR3 extends over 14 amino acids. Germline V lookup: CDR1 SGDLS, CDR2 YYNGEE. Trimming removed 4 bases at V and 2 bases at J, with 12 bases between. CDR3 protein: CASSISGANTEAFF. The CDR3 DNA follows: TGTGCCAGCAGCATTTCCGGGGCAAACACTGAAGCTTTCTTT.

The chain recombines TRBV5-1 with TRBJ1-1; 7 bases agree with TRBD1. J lost 1 base, V lost 3 bases, and 6 bases had no gene match. The CDR3 runs 15 residues. The germline gives CDR1 SGHRS, CDR2 YFSETQ. The CDR3 protein is CASSWTGTENTEAFF. The DNA of the CDR3 is TGCGCCAGCAGCTGGACCGGGACAGAGAACACTGAAGCTTTCTTT.